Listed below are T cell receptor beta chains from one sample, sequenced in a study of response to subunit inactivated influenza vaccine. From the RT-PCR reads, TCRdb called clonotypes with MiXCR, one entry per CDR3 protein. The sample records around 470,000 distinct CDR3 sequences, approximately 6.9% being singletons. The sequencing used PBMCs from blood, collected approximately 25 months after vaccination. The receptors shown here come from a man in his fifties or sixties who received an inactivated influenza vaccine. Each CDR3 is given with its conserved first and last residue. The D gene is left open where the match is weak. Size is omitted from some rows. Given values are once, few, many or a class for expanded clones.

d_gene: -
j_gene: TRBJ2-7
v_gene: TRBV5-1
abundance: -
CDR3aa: CASGLGPTDSYEVEYF
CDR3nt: TGCGCCAGCGGCTTGGGTCCGACGGATAGCTACGAGGTGGAGTACTTC

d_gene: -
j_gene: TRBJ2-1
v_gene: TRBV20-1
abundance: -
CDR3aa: CSARATPGSRREQFF
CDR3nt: TGCAGTGCTAGAGCCACACCGGGCTCAAGGCGTGAGCAGTTCTTC

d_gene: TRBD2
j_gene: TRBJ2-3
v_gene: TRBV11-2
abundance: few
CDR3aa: CASSLPPLAGGPTDTQYF
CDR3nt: TGTGCCAGCAGCTTACCCCCGCTAGCGGGGGGGCCCACAGATACGCAGTATTTT

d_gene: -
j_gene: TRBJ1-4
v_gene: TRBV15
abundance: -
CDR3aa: CATSRDVRGTATNEKLFF
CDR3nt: TGTGCCACCAGCAGAGATGTTCGAGGGACTGCAACTAATGAAAAACTGTTTTTT

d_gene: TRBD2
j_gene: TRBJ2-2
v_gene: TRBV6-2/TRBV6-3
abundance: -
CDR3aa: CASKREGGELFF
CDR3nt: TGTGCCAGCAAGCGGGAAGGAGGGGAGCTGTTTTTT

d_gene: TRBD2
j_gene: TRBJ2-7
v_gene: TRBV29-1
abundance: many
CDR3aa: CSVEKRGRGEQYF
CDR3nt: TGCAGCGTTGAAAAACGCGGGAGAGGGGAGCAGTACTTC

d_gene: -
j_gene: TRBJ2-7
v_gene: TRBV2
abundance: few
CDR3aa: CASSEWDARSEQYF
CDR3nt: TGTGCCAGCAGTGAATGGGACGCCCGGTCCGAGCAGTACTTC

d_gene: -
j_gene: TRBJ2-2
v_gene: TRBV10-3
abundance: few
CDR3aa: CATMTVNTGELFF
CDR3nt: TGTGCCACTATGACAGTTAACACCGGGGAGCTGTTTTTT

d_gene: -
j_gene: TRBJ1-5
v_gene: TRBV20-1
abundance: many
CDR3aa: CSAGDLPGQPQHF
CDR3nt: TGCAGTGCCGGAGACCTACCGGGGCAGCCCCAGCATTTT

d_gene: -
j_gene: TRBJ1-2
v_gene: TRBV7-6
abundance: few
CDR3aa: CASSPRDTEGGYTF
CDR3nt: TGTGCCAGCAGCCCCCGGGACACCGAAGGGGGCTACACCTTC

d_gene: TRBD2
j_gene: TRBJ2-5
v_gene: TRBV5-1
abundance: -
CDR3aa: CASSSTSGTIQETQYF
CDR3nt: TGCGCCAGCAGCTCCACTAGCGGGACGATCCAAGAGACCCAGTACTTC

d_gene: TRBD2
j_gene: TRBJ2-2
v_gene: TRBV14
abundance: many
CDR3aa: CASSQDPRLAPVGAGELFF
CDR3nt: TGTGCCAGCAGCCAAGATCCGAGACTAGCGCCCGTAGGGGCCGGGGAGCTGTTTTTT

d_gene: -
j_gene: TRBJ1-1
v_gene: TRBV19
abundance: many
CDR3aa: CASSIRQPNTEAFF
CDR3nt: TGTGCCAGTAGTATACGACAGCCGAACACTGAAGCTTTCTTT

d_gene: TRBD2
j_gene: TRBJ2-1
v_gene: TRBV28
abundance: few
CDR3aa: CASSGFLAGAYEQFF
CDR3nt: TGTGCCAGCAGTGGCTTCCTAGCGGGAGCCTATGAGCAGTTCTTC

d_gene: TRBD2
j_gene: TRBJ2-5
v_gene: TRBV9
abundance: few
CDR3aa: CASSVDSGRAETQYF
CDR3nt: TGTGCCAGCAGCGTTGATAGCGGGAGGGCAGAGACCCAGTACTTC

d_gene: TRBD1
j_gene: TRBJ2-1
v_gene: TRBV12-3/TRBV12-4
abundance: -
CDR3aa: CASMGQGAAVEQFF
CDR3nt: TGTGCCAGCATGGGGCAGGGGGCTGCTGTCGAGCAGTTCTTC

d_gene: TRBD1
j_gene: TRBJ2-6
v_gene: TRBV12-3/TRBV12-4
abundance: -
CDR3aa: CASSFDRGPLGAGANVLTF
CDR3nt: TGTGCCAGCAGTTTTGACAGGGGACCCCTGGGGGCTGGGGCCAACGTCCTGACTTTC

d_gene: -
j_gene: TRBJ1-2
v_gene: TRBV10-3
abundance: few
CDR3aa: CAISTRPGKGVLHYGYTF
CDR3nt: TGTGCCATCAGTACACGACCGGGAAAGGGGGTCCTTCACTATGGCTACACCTTC

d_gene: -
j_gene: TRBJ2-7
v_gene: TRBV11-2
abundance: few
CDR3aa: CASSLDRWPSYEQYF
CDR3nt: TGTGCCAGCAGCTTAGATCGATGGCCCTCCTACGAGCAGTACTTC

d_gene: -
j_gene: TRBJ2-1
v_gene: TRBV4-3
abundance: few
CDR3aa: CASSLSRDTYNEQFF
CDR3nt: TGCGCCAGCAGCCTGAGCCGGGACACATACAATGAGCAGTTCTTC

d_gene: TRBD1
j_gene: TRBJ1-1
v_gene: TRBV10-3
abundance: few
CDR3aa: CAIRPGQKNTEAFF
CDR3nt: TGTGCCATCAGACCGGGACAGAAGAACACTGAAGCTTTCTTT

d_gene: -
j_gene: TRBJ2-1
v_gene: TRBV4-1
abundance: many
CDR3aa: CASSPSVFSYNEQFF
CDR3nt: TGCGCCAGCAGCCCCAGCGTTTTCTCCTACAATGAGCAGTTCTTC

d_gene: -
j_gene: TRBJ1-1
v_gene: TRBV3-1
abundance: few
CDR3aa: CASSQGKTSEAFF
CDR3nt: TGTGCCAGCAGCCAGGGTAAGACATCTGAAGCTTTCTTT

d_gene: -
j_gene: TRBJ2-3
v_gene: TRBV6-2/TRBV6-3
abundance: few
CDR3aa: CASSSPGRGDTQYF
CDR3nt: TGTGCCAGCAGTTCACCGGGCCGGGGAGATACGCAGTATTTT

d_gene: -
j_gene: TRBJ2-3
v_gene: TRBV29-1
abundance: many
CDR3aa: CSVEDHTDTQYF
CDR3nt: TGCAGCGTTGAAGACCATACGGATACGCAGTATTTT

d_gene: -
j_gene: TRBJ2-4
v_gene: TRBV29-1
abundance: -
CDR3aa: CSVEGAKNIQYF
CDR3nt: TGCAGCGTTGAAGGGGCCAAAAACATTCAGTACTTC

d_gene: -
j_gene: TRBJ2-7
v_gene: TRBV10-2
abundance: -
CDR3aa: CASSERLTGSSYEQYF
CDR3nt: TGCGCCAGCAGTGAGAGGCTGACAGGCAGCTCCTACGAGCAGTACTTC

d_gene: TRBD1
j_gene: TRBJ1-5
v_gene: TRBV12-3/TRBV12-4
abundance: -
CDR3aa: CASSLRSGGFQPQHF
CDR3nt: TGTGCCAGCAGTTTAAGGTCAGGGGGCTTTCAGCCCCAGCATTTT

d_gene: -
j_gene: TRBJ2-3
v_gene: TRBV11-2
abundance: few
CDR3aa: CASSPGPSDTQYF
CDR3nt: TGTGCCAGCAGCCCGGGCCCCTCAGATACGCAGTATTTT

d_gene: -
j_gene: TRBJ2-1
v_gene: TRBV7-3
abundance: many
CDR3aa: CASSLFPAAGNEQFF
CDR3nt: TGTGCCAGCAGCTTATTTCCAGCCGCCGGCAATGAGCAGTTCTTC

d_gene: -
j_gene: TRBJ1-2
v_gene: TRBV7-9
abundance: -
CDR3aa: CASSIKTGYTF
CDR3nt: TGTGCCAGCAGTATTAAGACTGGCTACACCTTC

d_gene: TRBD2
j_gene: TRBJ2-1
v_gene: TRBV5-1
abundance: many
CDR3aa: CASSPLAGRNNEQFF
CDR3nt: TGCGCCAGCAGCCCACTAGCGGGGCGTAACAATGAGCAGTTCTTC

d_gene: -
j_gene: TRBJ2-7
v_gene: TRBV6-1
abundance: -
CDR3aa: CASRQYAYEQYF
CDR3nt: TGTGCCAGCAGACAGTATGCCTACGAGCAGTACTTC

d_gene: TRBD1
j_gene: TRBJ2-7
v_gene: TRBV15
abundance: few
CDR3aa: CATSRGFGTANTYEQYF
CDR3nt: TGTGCCACCAGCAGAGGGTTCGGGACAGCAAACACCTACGAGCAGTACTTC

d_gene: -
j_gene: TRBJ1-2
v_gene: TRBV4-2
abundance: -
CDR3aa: CASSQERVPQGYTF
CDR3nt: TGTGCCAGCAGCCAAGAAAGAGTTCCACAGGGTTACACCTTC

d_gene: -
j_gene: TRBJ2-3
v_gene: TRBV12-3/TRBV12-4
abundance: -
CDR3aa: CASSPWGSDTQYF
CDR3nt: TGTGCCAGCAGCCCGTGGGGTTCAGATACGCAGTATTTT

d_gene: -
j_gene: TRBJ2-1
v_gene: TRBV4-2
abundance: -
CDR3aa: CASSLSLDLSSYNEQFF
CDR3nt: TGTGCCAGCAGCCTTTCACTTGACCTGAGCTCCTACAATGAGCAGTTCTTC

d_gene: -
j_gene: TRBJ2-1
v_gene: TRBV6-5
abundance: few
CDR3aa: CASFRGDEQFF
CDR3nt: TGTGCCAGCTTCAGGGGCGATGAGCAGTTCTTC

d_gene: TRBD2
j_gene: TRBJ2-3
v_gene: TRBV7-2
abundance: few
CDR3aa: CASSLVGSGPKDTQYF
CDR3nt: TGTGCCAGCAGCTTAGTAGGTAGCGGGCCCAAAGATACGCAGTATTTT

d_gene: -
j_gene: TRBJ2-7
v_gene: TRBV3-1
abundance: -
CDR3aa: CASSRSGGTGSNYEQYF
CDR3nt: TGTGCCAGCAGCCGAAGCGGGGGGACAGGGTCGAACTACGAGCAGTACTTC